The sequence of this TCR beta chain was determined in a study of graft-versus-host responses after intestinal transplantation. Study-level findings and limits: Recipient marrow showed GvH clones, some seen first in ileum or blood.

Comments on this clone: As yet, its antigen is unknown.

CDR1 is MNHEY and CDR2 is SMNVEV in the germline V gene (reference sequence). The CDR3 is 15 residues long. V was trimmed by 3 bases and J by 0 bases, leaving 9 bases between them. Libraries were prepared by immunoSEQ multiplex PCR; TCRdb keeps only in-frame clonotypes and omits some of them. In the table there are about 9,200 clones, about 90% of which are singletons. Specimen: PBMCs, collected 43 to 45 days after intestinal transplant. The V call is TRBV27, the J call TRBJ1-5; D not resolved. The source of this sequence is a human patient who received an intestinal transplant, so some T cells may come from the graft donor. The CDR3 protein is CASSLTPYSNQPQHF. CDR3 bases: TGTGCCAGCAGTTTGACTCCTTATAGCAATCAGCCCCAGCATTTT.